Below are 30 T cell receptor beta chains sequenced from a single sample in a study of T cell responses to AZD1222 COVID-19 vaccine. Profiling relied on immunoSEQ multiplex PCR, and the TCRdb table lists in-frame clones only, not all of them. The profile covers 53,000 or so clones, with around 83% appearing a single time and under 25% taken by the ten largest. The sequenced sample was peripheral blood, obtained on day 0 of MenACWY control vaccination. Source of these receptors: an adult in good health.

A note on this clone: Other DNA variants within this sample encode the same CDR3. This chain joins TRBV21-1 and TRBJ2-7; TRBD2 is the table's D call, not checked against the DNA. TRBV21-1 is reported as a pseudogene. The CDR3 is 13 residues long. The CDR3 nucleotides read TGTGCCAGCAGCAAAGGCGGAGTCTATGAGCAGTACTTC. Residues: CASSKGGVYEQYF.

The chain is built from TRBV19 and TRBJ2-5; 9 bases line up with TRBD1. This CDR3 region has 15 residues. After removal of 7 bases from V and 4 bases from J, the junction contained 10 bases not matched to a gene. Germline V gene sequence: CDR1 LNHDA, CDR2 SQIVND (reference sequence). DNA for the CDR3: TGTGCCAGTACCAGGGACAGGGCAGGATTAGAGACCCAGTACTTC. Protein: CASTRDRAGLETQYF.

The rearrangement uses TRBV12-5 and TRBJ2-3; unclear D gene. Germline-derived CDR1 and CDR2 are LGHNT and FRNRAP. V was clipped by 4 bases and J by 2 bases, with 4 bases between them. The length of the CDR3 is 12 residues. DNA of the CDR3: TGTGCTAGTGGTTGGGCCACAGATACGCAGTATTTT. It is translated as CASGWATDTQYF. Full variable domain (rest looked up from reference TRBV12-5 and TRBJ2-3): DARVTQTPRHKVTEMGQEVTMRCQPILGHNTVFWYRQTMMQGLELLAYFRNRAPLDDSGMPKDRFSAEMPDATLATLKIQPSEPRDSAVYFCASGWATDTQYFGPGTRLTVL.

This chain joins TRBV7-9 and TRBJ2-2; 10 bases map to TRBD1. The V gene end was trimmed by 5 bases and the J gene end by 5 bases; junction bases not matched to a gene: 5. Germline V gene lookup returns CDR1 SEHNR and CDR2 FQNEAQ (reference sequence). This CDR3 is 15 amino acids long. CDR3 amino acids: CASSQRDRGTGELFF. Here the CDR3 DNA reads TGTGCCAGCAGCCAACGGGACAGGGGTACCGGGGAGCTGTTTTTT.

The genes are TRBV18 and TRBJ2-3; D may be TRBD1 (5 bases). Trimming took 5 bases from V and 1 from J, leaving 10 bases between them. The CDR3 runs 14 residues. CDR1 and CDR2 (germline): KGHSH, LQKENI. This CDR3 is CASSTSTGTDTQYF. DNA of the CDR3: TGTGCCAGCTCAACTTCGACAGGCACAGATACGCAGTATTTT.

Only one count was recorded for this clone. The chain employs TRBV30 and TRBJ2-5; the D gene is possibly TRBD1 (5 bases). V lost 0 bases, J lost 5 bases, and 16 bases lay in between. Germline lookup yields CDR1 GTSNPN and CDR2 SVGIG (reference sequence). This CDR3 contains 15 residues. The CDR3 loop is CAWSVGAGAWETQYF. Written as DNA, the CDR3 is TGTGCCTGGAGTGTAGGGGCAGGCGCCTGGGAGACCCAGTACTTC.

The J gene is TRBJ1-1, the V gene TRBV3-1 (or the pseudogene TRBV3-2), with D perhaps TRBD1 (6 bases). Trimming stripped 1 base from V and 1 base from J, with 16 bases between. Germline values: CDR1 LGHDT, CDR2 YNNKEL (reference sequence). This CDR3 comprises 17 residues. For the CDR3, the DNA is TGTGCCAGCAGCCAAGGTTGGGGGGGCCAGCAGAACACTGAAGCTTTCTTT. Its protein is CASSQGWGGQQNTEAFF.

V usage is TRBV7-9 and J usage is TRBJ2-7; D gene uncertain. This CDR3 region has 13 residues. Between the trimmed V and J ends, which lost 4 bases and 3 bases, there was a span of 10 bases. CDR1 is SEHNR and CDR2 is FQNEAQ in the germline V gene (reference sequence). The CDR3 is CASSSTVSYEQYF. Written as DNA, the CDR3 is TGTGCCAGCAGCTCAACAGTCAGCTACGAGCAGTACTTC.

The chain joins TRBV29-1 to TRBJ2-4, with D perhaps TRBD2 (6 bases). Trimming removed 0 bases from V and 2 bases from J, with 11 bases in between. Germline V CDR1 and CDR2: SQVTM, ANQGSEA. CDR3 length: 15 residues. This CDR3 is CSVEDWGGTKNIQYF. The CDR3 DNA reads TGCAGCGTTGAAGATTGGGGAGGAACCAAAAACATTCAGTACTTC.

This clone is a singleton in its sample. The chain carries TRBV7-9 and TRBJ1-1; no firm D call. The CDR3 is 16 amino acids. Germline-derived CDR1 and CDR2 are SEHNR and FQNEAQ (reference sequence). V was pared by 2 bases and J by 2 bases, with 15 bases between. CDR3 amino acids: CASSLNRMGLNTEAFF. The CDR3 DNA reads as TGTGCCAGCAGCTTAAATCGGATGGGCCTAAACACTGAAGCTTTCTTT.

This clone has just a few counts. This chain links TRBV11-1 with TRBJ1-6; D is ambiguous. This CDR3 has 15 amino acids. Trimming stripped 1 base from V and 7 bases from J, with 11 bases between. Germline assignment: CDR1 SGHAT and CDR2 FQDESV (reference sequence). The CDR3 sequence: CASSLGGVGNSPLHF. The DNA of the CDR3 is TGTGCCAGCAGCTTAGGTGGTGTTGGAAATTCACCCCTCCACTTT.

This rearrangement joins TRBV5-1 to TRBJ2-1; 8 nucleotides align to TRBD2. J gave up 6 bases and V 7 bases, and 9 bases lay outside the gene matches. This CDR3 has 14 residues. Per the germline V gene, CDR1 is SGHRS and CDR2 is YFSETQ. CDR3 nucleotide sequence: TGCGCCAGCGGAGCGGGAGATCTTTTCAATGAGCAGTTCTTC. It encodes CASGAGDLFNEQFF.

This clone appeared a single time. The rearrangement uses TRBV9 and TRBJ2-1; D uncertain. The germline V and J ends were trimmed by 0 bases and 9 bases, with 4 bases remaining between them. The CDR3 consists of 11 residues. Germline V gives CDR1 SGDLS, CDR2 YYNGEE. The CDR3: CASSVGSEQFF. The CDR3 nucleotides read TGTGCCAGCAGCGTAGGCAGTGAGCAGTTCTTC.

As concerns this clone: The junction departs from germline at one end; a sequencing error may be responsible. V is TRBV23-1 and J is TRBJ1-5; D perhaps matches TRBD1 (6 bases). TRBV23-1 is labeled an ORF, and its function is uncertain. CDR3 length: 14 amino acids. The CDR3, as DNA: TGCGCCAGCACTCAACAGGGAAGCAATCAGCCCCAGCATTTT. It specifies CASTQQGSNQPQHF.

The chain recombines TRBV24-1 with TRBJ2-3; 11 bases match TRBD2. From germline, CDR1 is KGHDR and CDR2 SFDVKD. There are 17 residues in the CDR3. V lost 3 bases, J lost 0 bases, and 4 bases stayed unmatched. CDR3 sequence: CATSDPGTSGSTDTQYF. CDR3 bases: TGTGCCACCAGTGATCCCGGGACTAGCGGTAGCACAGATACGCAGTATTTT.

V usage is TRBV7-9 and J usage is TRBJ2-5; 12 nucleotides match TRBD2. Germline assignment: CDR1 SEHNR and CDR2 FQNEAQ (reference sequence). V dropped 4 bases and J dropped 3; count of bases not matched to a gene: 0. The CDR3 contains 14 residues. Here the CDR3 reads CASSSSGREETQYF. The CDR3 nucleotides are TGTGCCAGCAGCTCTAGCGGGAGGGAAGAGACCCAGTACTTC.

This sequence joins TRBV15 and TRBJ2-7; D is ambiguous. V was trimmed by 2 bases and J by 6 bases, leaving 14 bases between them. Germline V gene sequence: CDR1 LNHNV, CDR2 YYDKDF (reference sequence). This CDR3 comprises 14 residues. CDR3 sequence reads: CATSRPGSPVEQYF. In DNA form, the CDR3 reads TGTGCCACCAGCAGACCCGGTTCCCCCGTCGAGCAGTACTTC. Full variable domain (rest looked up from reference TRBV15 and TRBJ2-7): DAMVIQNPRYQVTQFGKPVTLSCSQTLNHNVMYWYQQKSSQAPKLLFHYYDKDFNNEADTPDNFQSRRPNTSFCFLDIRSPGLGDTAMYLCATSRPGSPVEQYFGPGTRLTVT.

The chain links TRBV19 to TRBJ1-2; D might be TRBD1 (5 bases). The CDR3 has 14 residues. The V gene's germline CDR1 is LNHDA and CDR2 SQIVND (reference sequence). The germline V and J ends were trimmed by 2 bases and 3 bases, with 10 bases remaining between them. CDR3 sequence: CASSIQGRDYGYTF. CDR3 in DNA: TGTGCCAGTAGTATACAGGGACGCGACTATGGCTACACCTTC.

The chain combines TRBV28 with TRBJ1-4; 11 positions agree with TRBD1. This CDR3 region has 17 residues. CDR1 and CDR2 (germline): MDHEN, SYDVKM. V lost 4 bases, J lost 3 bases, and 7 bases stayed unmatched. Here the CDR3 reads CASSSLGQGAANEKLFF. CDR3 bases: TGTGCCAGCAGTTCCCTTGGACAGGGGGCTGCTAATGAAAAACTGTTTTTT.

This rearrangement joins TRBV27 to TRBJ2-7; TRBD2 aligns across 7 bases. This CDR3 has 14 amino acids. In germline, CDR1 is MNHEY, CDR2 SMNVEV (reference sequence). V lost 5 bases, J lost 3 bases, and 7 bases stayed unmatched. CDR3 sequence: CASSGGGPSYEQYF. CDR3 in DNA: TGTGCCAGCAGTGGGGGAGGGCCTAGCTACGAGCAGTACTTC.

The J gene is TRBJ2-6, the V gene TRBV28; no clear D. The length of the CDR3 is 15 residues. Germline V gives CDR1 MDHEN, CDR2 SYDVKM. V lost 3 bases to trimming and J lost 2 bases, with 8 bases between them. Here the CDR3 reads CASSFLGTGANVLTF. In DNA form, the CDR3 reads TGTGCCAGCAGTTTTCTGGGTACTGGGGCCAACGTCCTGACTTTC.

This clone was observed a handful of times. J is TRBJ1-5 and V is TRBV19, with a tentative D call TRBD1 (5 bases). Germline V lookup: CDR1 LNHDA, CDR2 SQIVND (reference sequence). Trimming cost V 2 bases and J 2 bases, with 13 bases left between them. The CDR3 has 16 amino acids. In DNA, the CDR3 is TGTGCCAGTAGTATATTCGGCGGGGGAGGCAATCAGCCCCAGCATTTT. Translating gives CASSIFGGGGNQPQHF.

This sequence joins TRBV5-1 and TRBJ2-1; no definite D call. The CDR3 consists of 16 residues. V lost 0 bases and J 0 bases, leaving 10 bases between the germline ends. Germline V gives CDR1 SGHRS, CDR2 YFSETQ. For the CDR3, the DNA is TGCGCCAGCAGCTTGGTGGCTGGAAGCTCCTACAATGAGCAGTTCTTC. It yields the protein CASSLVAGSSYNEQFF.

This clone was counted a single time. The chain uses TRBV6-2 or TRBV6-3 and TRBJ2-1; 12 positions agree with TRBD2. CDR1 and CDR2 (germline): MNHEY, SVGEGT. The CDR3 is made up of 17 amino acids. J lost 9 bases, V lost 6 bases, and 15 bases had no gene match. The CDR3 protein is CASSPSPGLAGTGEQFF. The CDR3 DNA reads TGTGCCAGCAGCCCCTCCCCCGGACTAGCGGGAACTGGTGAGCAGTTCTTC.

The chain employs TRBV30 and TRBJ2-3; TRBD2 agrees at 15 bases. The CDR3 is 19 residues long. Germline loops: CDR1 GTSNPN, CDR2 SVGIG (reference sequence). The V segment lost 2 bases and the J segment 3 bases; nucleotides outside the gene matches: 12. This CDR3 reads CAWSPYPPGLAGGTDTQYF. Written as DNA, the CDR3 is TGTGCCTGGAGTCCCTACCCGCCGGGACTAGCGGGAGGAACAGATACGCAGTATTTT. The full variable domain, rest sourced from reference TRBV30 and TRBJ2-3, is SQTIHQWPATLVQPVGSPLSLECTVEGTSNPNLYWYRQAAGRGLQLLFYSVGIGQISSEVPQNLSASRPQDRQFILSSKKLLLSDSGFYLCAWSPYPPGLAGGTDTQYFGPGTRLTVL.

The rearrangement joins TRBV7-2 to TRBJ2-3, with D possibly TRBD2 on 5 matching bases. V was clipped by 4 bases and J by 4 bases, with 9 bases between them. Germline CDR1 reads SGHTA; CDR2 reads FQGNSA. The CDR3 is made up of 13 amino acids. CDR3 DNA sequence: TGTGCCAGCAGCTATACTAGGTCAGATACGCAGTATTTT. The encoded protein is CASSYTRSDTQYF.

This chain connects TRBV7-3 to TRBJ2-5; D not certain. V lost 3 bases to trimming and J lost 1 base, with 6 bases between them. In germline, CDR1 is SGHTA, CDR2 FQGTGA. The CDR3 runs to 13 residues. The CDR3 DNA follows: TGTGCCAGCAGCTTCGGGTCCCAAGAGACCCAGTACTTC. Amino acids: CASSFGSQETQYF.

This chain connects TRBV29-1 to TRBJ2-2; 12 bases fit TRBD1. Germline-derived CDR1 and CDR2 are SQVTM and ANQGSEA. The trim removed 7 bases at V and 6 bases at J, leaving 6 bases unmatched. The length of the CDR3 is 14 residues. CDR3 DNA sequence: TGCAGCGCCGAGGGGGACAGGGGGCCCGGGGAGCTGTTTTTT. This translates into CSAEGDRGPGELFF.

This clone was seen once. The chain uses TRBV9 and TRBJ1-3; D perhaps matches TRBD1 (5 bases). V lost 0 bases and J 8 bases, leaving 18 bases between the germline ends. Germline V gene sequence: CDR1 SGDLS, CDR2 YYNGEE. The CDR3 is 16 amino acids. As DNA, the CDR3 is TGTGCCAGCAGCGTAGCCGTAGGGGACTCTGGGGACACCATATATTTT. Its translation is CASSVAVGDSGDTIYF. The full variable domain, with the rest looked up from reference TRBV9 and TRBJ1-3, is DSGVTQTPKHLITATGQRVTLRCSPRSGDLSVYWYQQSLDQGLQFLIQYYNGEERAKGNILERFSAQQFPDLHSELNLSSLELGDSALYFCASSVAVGDSGDTIYFGEGSWLTVV.

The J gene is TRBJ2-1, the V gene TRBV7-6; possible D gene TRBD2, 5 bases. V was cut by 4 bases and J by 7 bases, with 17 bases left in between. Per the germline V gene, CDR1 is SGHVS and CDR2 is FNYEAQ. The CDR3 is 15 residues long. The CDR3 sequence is CASSSGWERNNEQFF. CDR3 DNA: TGTGCCAGCAGCTCCGGTTGGGAGAGAAATAATGAGCAGTTCTTC.